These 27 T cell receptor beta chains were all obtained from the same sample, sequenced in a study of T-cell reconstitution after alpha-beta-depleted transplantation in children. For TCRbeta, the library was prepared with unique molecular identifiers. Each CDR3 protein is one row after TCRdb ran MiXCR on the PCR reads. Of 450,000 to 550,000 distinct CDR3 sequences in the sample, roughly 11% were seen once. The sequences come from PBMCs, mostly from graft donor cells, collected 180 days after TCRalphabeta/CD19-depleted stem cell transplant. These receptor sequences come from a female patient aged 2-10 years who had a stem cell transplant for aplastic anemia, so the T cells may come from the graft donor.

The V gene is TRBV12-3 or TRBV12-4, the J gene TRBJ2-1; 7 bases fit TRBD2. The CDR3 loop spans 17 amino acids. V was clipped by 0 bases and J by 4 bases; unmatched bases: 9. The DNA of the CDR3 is TGTGCCAGCAGTTTAGCGCGAAAGGGGACTACTTACAATGAGCAGTTCTTC. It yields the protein CASSLARKGTTYNEQFF.

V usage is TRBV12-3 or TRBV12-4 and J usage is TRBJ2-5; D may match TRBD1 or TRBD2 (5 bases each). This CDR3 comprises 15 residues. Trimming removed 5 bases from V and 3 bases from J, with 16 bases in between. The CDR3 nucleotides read TGTGCCAGCAGTCCCTGGGGGACGGAGAAAGAGACCCAGTACTTC. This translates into CASSPWGTEKETQYF.

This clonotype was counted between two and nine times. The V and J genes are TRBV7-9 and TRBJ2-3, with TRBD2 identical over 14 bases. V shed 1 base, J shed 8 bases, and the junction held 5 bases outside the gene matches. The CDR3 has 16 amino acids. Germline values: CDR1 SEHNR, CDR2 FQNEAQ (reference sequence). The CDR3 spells CASSLVGLAGGLTQYF. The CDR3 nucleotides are TGTGCCAGCAGCTTAGTTGGACTAGCGGGAGGTCTTACGCAGTATTTT.

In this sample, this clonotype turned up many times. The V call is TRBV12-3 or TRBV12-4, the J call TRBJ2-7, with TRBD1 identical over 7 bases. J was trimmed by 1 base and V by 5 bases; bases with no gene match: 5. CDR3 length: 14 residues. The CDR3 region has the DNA TGTGCCAGCAGTCCTCGACAGGGATCCTACGAGCAGTACGTC. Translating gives CASSPRQGSYEQYV.

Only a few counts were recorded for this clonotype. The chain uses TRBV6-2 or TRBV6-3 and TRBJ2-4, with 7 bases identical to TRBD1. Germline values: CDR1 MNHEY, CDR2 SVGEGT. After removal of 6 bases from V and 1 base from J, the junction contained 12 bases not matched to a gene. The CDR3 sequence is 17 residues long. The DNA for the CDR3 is TGTGCCAGCAGCTATCGACAGGGCTTCCTGGCCAAAAACATTCAGTACTTC. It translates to CASSYRQGFLAKNIQYF.

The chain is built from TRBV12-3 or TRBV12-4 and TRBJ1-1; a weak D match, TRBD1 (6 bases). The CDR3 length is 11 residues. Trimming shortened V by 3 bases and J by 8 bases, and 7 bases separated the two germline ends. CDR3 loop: CASSFDREAFF. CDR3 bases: TGTGCCAGCAGTTTTGACAGGGAAGCTTTCTTT.

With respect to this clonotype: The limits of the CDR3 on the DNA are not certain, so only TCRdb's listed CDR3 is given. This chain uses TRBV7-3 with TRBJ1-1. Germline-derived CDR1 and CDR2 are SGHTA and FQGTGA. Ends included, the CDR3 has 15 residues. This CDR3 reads CASSLTLGMNTEAFF.

CDR3 amino acids: CASSSLRTGVFNEKLFF. The CDR3 DNA is TGTGCCAGCAGCTCCCTAAGGACAGGAGTCTTTAATGAAAAACTGTTTTTT. This chain connects TRBV7-9 to TRBJ1-4; TRBD1 aligns across 7 bases. V was pared by 4 bases and J by 4 bases, with 12 bases of the junction left unmatched. Germline V gene lookup returns CDR1 SEHNR and CDR2 FQNEAQ (reference sequence). The CDR3 loop spans 17 amino acids.

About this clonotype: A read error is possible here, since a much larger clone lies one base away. CDR3 coding DNA: TGTGCCACCGGGACAGGGATTTTGTTCCCTTATGGGGGGCTGTTTTTT. Its protein is CATGTGILFPYGGLFF. V is TRBV24-1 and J is TRBJ2-2; 9 bases match TRBD1. Per the germline V gene, CDR1 is KGHDR and CDR2 is SFDVKD. This CDR3 has 16 amino acids.

The CDR3 sequence: CASSPWGQGELAKNIQYF. In nucleotides, the CDR3 is TGTGCCAGCAGTCCTTGGGGACAGGGAGAACTAGCCAAAAACATTCAGTACTTC. The V gene is TRBV28, the J gene TRBJ2-4; 9 positions match TRBD1. The germline gives CDR1 MDHEN, CDR2 SYDVKM. CDR3 length: 18 amino acids. Trimming at V came to 5 bases and at J to 0 bases, leaving 11 bases not matched to a gene. Full variable domain (missing parts from reference TRBV28 and TRBJ2-4): DVKVTQSSRYLVKRTGEKVFLECVQDMDHENMFWYRQDPGLGLRLIYFSYDVKMKEKGDIPEGYSVSREKKERFSLILESASTNQTSMYLCASSPWGQGELAKNIQYFGAGTRLSVL.

In DNA, the CDR3 is TGTGCCAGCAGCCCCCAGGGGCGAATGAACACCGGGGAGCTGTTTTTT. Translation gives CASSPQGRMNTGELFF. The chain employs TRBV7-2 and TRBJ2-2, with a weak D call TRBD1 (6 bases). Trimming took off 5 bases at V and 1 base at J, with 14 bases between the two ends. The CDR3 is 16 amino acids. Germline V gene data show CDR1 as SGHTA and CDR2 as FQGNSA.

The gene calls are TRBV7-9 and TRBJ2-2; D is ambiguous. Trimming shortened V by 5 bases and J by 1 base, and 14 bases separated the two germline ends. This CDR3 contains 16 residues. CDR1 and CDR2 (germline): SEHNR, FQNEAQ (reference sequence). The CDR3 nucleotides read TGTGCCAGCAGCCCTTGGGAAGGCCTGAACACCGGGGAGCTGTTTTTT. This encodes CASSPWEGLNTGELFF.

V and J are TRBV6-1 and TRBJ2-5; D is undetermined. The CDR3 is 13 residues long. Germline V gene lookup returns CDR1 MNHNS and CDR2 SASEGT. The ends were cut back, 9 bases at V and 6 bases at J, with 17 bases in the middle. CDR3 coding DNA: TGTGCCAGTCAGGAAGACGTTCAGCAGACCCAGTACTTC. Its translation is CASQEDVQQTQYF.

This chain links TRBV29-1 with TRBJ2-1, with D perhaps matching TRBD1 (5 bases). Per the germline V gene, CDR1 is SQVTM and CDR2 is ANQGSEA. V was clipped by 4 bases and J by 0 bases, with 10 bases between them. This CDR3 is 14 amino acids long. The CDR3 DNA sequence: TGCAGCGTTGCCAGGGCCAGCTCCTACAATGAGCAGTTCTTC. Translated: CSVARASSYNEQFF.

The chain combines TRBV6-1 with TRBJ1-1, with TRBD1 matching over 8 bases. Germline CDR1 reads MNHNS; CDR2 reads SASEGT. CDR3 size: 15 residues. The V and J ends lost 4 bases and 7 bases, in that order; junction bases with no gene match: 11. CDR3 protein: CASSGQDRAHIEAFF. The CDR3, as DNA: TGTGCCAGCAGTGGCCAGGACAGGGCCCATATTGAAGCTTTCTTT.

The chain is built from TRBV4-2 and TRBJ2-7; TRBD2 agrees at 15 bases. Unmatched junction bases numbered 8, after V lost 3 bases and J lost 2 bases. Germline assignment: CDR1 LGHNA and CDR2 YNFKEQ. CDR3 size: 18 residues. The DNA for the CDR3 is TGTGCCAGCAGCCACGTCCCGGGACTAGCGGGAGGAACCTACGAGCAGTACTTC. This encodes CASSHVPGLAGGTYEQYF.

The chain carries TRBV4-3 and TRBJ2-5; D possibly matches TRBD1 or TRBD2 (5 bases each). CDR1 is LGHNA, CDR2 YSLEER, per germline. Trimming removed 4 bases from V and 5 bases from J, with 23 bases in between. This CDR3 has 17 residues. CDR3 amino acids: CASSRTSWAGAEETQYF. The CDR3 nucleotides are TGCGCCAGCAGCCGGACGAGTTGGGCCGGGGCCGAGGAGACCCAGTACTTC.

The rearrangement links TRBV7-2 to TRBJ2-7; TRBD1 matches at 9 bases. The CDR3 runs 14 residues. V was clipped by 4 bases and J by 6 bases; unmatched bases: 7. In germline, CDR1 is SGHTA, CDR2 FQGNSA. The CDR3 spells CASSSRDRAVEQYF. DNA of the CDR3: TGTGCCAGCAGCTCCCGGGACAGGGCCGTCGAGCAGTACTTC.

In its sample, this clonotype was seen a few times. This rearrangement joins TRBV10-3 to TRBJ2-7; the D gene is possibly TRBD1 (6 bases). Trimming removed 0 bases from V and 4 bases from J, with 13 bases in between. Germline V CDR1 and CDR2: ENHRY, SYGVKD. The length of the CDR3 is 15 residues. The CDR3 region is CAISESDRTLYEQYF. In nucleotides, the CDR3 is TGTGCCATCAGTGAGTCCGACAGGACCCTATACGAGCAGTACTTC.

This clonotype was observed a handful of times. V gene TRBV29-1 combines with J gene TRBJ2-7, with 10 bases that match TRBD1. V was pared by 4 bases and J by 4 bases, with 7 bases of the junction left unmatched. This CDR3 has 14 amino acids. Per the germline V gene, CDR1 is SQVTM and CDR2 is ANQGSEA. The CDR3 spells CSVGLGTGVYEQYF. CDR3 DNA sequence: TGCAGCGTTGGGTTAGGGACAGGGGTTTACGAGCAGTACTTC.

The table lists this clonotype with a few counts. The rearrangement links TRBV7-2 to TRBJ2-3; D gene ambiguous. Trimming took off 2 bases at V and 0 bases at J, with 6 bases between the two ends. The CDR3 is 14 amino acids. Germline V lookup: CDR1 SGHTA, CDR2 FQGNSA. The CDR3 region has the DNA TGTGCCAGCAGCTTATCCCTGAGCACAGATACGCAGTATTTT. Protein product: CASSLSLSTDTQYF.

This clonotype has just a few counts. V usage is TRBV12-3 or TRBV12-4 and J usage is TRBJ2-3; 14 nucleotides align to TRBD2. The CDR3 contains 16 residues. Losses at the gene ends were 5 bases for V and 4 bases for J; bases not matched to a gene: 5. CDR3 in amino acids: CASSARLAGGADTQYF. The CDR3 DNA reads TGTGCCAGCAGTGCCCGACTAGCGGGAGGGGCAGATACGCAGTATTTT.

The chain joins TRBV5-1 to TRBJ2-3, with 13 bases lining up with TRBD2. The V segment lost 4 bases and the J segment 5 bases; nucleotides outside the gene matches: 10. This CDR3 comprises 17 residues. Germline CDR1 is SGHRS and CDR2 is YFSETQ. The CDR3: CASSLGTSGTIGDTQYF. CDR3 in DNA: TGCGCCAGCAGCCTCGGGACTAGCGGGACCATCGGAGATACGCAGTATTTT.

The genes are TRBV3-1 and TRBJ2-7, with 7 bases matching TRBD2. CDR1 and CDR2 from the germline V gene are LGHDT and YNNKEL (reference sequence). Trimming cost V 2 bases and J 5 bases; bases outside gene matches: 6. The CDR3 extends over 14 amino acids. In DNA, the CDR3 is TGTGCCAGCAGCCAAACTAGCGCGATGGACGAGCAGTACTTC. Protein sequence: CASSQTSAMDEQYF.

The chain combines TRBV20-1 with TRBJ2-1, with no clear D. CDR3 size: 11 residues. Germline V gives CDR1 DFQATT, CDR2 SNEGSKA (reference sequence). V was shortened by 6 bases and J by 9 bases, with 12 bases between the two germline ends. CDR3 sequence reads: CSALLGGEQFF. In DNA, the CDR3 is TGCAGTGCACTCCTCGGCGGTGAGCAGTTCTTC.

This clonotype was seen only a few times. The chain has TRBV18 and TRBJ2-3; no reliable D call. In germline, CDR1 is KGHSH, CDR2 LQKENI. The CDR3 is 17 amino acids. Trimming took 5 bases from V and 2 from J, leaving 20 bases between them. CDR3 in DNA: TGTGCCAGCTCATCTACCTTGACCGGGTCCAACACAGATACGCAGTATTTT. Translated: CASSSTLTGSNTDTQYF.

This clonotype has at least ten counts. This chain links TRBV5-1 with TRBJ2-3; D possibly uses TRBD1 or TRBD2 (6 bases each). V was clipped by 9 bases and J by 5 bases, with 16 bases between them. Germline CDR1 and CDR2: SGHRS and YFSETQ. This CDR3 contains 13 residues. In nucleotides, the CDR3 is TGCGCCACCAGGTCCGGAGGGGGAGATACGCAGTATTTT. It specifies CATRSGGGDTQYF.